This section outlines one TCR beta chain sequence together with its context. The record originates from a study of blood T cell repertoires in COVID-19. About the study: Researchers got acute and convalescent COVID-19 samples from the United States, Italy and Spain. PBMCs, B-cell-depleted T cells, or T cells were the source of the cDNA or gDNA that made up the material.

Per the original data handling: Estimation of nucleated cell counts relied on the amplification of reference gene primers. Sequencing used immunoSEQ multiplex PCR; TCRdb keeps in-frame clones, though not all of them. Clone size and the V and J calls come from that table; the DNA yielded D and trimming. The table includes fewer than 55,000 clones, 75% to 85% detected once. The V and J ends lost 0 bases and 11 bases respectively, with 12 bases between them. This CDR3 comprises 13 residues. CDR1 and CDR2 (germline): SGDLS, YYNGEE. Material for sequencing was peripheral blood. The chain couples TRBV9 to TRBJ2-1; D is possibly TRBD1 (6 bases). The receptor's source is a human donor with acute or convalescent COVID-19. The donor label of this sample is uncertain. In nucleotides, the CDR3 is TGTGCCAGCAGCGTAGAGGGGGTGGGGAAGCAGTTCTTC. Translated, it gives CASSVEGVGKQFF.